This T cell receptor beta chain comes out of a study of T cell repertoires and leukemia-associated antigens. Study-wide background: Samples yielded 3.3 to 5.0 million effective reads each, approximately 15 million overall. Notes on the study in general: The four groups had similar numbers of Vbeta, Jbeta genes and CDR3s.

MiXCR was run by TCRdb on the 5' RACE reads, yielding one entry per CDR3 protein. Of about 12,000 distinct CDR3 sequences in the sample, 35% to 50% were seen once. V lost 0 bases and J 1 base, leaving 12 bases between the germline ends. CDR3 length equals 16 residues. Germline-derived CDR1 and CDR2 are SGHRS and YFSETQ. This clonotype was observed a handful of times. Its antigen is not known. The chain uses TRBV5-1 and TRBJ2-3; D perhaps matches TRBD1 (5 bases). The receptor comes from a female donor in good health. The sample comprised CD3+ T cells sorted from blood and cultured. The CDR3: CASSLDRMSGTDTQYF. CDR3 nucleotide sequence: TGCGCCAGCAGCTTGGACAGGATGAGTGGCACAGATACGCAGTATTTT.